These 20 T cell receptor beta chains share one sample of origin, sequenced in a study of shared clonotypes between healthy human individuals. Naive CD8 cells lacked CD45RO, underwent positive selection for CCR7 and left out terminally differentiated effector memory CD45RA+ cells. Using immunoSEQ multiplex PCR, the repertoire was profiled, and TCRdb retains in-frame clones only, with some absent. The sample lists about 1,800,000 clones, about 94% occurring once. Sequencing was performed on naive CD8+ T cells sorted from blood. These TCRs come from a young man in good health.

The CDR3 region is CASSQSRGQPQHF. CDR3 sequence (DNA): TGCGCCAGCAGCCAATCTCGGGGGCAGCCCCAGCATTTT. The rearrangement uses TRBV4-3 and TRBJ1-5, with a weak D call TRBD1 (5 bases). This CDR3 spans 13 amino acids. Deletions cut 2 bases from V and 7 bases from J, with 9 bases between. Looked up from germline, CDR1 is LGHNA and CDR2 is YSLEER.

V usage is TRBV5-1 and J usage is TRBJ2-3; D is unresolved. The CDR3 totals 15 residues. V was pared by 4 bases and J by 2 bases, with 14 bases between. Germline V gene data show CDR1 as SGHRS and CDR2 as YFSETQ. The CDR3 spells CASSRHRPNTDTQYF. CDR3 nucleotide sequence: TGCGCCAGCAGCCGGCACCGACCGAACACAGATACGCAGTATTTT. The full variable domain, with the rest looked up from reference TRBV5-1 and TRBJ2-3, is KAGVTQTPRYLIKTRGQQVTLSCSPISGHRSVSWYQQTPGQGLQFLFEYFSETQRNKGNFPGRFSGRQFSNSRSEMNVSTLELGDSALYLCASSRHRPNTDTQYFGPGTRLTVL.

V gene TRBV7-9 combines with J gene TRBJ2-3; no definite D call. The V gene's germline CDR1 is SEHNR and CDR2 FQNEAQ (reference sequence). There are 17 residues in the CDR3. The ends were cut back, 1 base at V and 2 bases at J, with 16 bases in the middle. In DNA, the CDR3 is TGTGCCAGCAGCTTAGTCAGCAGGCCCTCTCCCACAGATACGCAGTATTTT. Translated: CASSLVSRPSPTDTQYF.

The rearrangement links TRBV10-1 to TRBJ2-7, with a tentative D call TRBD1 (5 bases). This CDR3 is built from 14 residues. Trimming removed 2 bases at V and 3 bases at J, with 11 bases between. Germline lookup yields CDR1 WNHNN and CDR2 SYGVQD (reference sequence). The DNA of the CDR3 is TGCGCCAGCAGTGAGGCGACAGCTTACTACGAGCAGTACTTC. It encodes CASSEATAYYEQYF.

CDR3 DNA sequence: TGTGCCAGCAGCGTTGACAGGGCCCACGAGCAGTACTTC. Its protein product is CASSVDRAHEQYF. The chain has TRBV5-5 and TRBJ2-7; 7 nucleotides align to TRBD1. V lost 4 bases, J lost 5 bases, and 6 bases stayed unmatched. Germline CDR1 SGHKS, CDR2 YYEKEE (reference sequence). This CDR3 contains 13 residues. The whole variable domain, filled in from reference TRBV5-5 and TRBJ2-7, reads DAGVTQSPTHLIKTRGQQVTLRCSPISGHKSVSWYQQVLGQGPQFIFQYYEKEERGRGNFPDRFSARQFPNYSSELNVNALLLGDSALYLCASSVDRAHEQYFGPGTRLTVT.

The chain joins TRBV5-8 to TRBJ2-1, with 11 bases aligning to TRBD2. The CDR3 extends over 14 amino acids. The J segment lost 6 bases and the V segment lost 3 bases, leaving 2 bases of the junction unmatched. The germline gives CDR1 SGHTS, CDR2 YDEGEE. CDR3 DNA: TGTGCCAGCAGCTACGGGACTAGCGGCAATGAGCAGTTCTTC. Residues: CASSYGTSGNEQFF.

The chain is built from TRBV6-5 and TRBJ2-1; TRBD1 aligns across 8 bases. Germline V gene lookup returns CDR1 MNHEY and CDR2 SVGAGI. The CDR3 is 14 amino acids. J was trimmed by 9 bases and V by 2 bases; bases with no gene match: 6. CDR3 residues: CASSYETGVTEQFF. The CDR3 nucleotides are TGTGCCAGCAGTTACGAGACAGGGGTCACTGAGCAGTTCTTC.

The chain employs TRBV5-6 and TRBJ2-7, with a weak D call TRBD2 (6 bases). V lost 0 bases, J lost 6 bases, and 10 bases lay in between. Per the germline V gene, CDR1 is SGHDT and CDR2 is YYEEEE. The CDR3 has 13 amino acids. For the CDR3, the DNA is TGTGCCAGCAGCTTGGCCGCGGGGATCGAGCAGTACTTC. It codes for CASSLAAGIEQYF. Based on the CDR3 plus reference TRBV5-6 and TRBJ2-7, the full variable domain is DAGVTQSPTHLIKTRGQQVTLRCSPKSGHDTVSWYQQALGQGPQFIFQYYEEEERQRGNFPDRFSGHQFPNYSSELNVNALLLGDSALYLCASSLAAGIEQYFGPGTRLTVT.

This clone was picked up one time. V gene TRBV30 combines with J gene TRBJ1-6; a possible D gene is TRBD1 (6 bases). The CDR3 is 14 residues long. Germline CDR1 is GTSNPN and CDR2 is SVGIG (reference sequence). V gave up 3 bases and J gave up 7 bases, with 13 bases separating them. CDR3 region: CAWRFRDTNSPLHF. The CDR3, as DNA: TGTGCCTGGAGGTTCCGGGACACGAATTCACCCCTCCACTTT.

The chain recombines TRBV7-9 with TRBJ1-2; D is possibly TRBD1 (6 bases). V lost 4 bases and J lost 0, with 9 bases in between. This CDR3 region has 14 residues. Germline CDR1 SEHNR, CDR2 FQNEAQ (reference sequence). CDR3 protein: CASSWTETNYGYTF. The CDR3 nucleotides read TGTGCCAGCAGCTGGACAGAAACTAACTATGGCTACACCTTC.

This clone has more than one count but fewer than ten. This chain links TRBV2 with TRBJ1-2; 7 bases are a match to TRBD1. Unmatched junction bases numbered 6, after V lost 5 bases and J lost 6 bases. Germline V lookup: CDR1 SNHLY, CDR2 FYNNEI. This CDR3 region has 13 residues. The CDR3 nucleotides are TGTGCCAGCAGTTCTACAGGGGACAATGGCTACACCTTC. This gives the protein CASSSTGDNGYTF.

This chain joins TRBV29-1 and TRBJ1-2; TRBD1 is a possible D gene (5 bases). Trimming pared 5 bases from V and 2 bases from J, leaving 12 bases between. The CDR3 contains 13 residues. Looked up from germline, CDR1 is SQVTM and CDR2 is ANQGSEA. The CDR3 nucleotides are TGCAGCGTTCGGCAGGAGGGGAACTATGGCTACACCTTC. Amino acid sequence: CSVRQEGNYGYTF.

This chain links TRBV2 with TRBJ1-5; 10 bases are shared with TRBD1. The CDR3 has 14 amino acids. CDR1 is SNHLY and CDR2 is FYNNEI in the germline V gene. Trimming removed 9 bases from V and 10 bases from J; junction bases left unmatched: 12. CDR3 DNA: TGTGCCAGTCGGGGGGGACAGGGGATCGGACCCCAGCATTTT. Translating gives CASRGGQGIGPQHF.

The V call is TRBV7-6, the J call TRBJ2-7; weak D call: TRBD1 (6 bases). The germline gives CDR1 SGHVS, CDR2 FNYEAQ. Trimming took 4 bases from V and 2 from J, leaving 12 bases between them. The CDR3 sequence is 14 residues long. The CDR3 region is CASSSRDTPYEQYF. Written as DNA, the CDR3 is TGTGCCAGCAGCTCCCGGGACACCCCCTACGAGCAGTACTTC.

DNA for the CDR3: TGTGCCAGCAGGAGGGACGATTATAATTCACCCCTCCACTTT. Translated, it gives CASRRDDYNSPLHF. The chain joins TRBV6-1 to TRBJ1-6; TRBD1 is a possible D gene (5 bases). Germline assignment: CDR1 MNHNS and CDR2 SASEGT. This CDR3 is 14 amino acids long. Trimming took off 6 bases at V and 4 bases at J, with 10 bases between the two ends.

This sequence joins TRBV19 and TRBJ2-5, with 7 bases fitting TRBD1. From germline, CDR1 is LNHDA and CDR2 SQIVND (reference sequence). V was pared by 4 bases and J by 5 bases, with 7 bases of the junction left unmatched. The CDR3 loop spans 14 amino acids. The CDR3 loop is CASSTPTGLETQYF. DNA for the CDR3: TGTGCCAGTAGTACTCCGACAGGGTTGGAGACCCAGTACTTC.

The V and J genes are TRBV4-3 and TRBJ1-5, with a weak D call TRBD1 (6 bases). Germline values: CDR1 LGHNA, CDR2 YSLEER. V was trimmed by 0 bases and J by 7 bases, leaving 16 bases between them. The CDR3 extends over 16 amino acids. The CDR3 bases are TGCGCCAGCAGCCAAGATAGGGGGAATAGGAACCAGCCCCAGCATTTT. Amino acid sequence: CASSQDRGNRNQPQHF.

The chain carries TRBV27 and TRBJ2-1; D is unresolved. CDR3 length equals 13 residues. Per germline, CDR1 MNHEY and CDR2 SMNVEV (reference sequence). Trimming shortened V by 6 bases and J by 3 bases, and 9 bases separated the two germline ends. CDR3 region: CASRPISYNEQFF. DNA for the CDR3: TGTGCCAGCAGACCTATAAGCTACAATGAGCAGTTCTTC.

This clone showed up just once. The same CDR3 is also encoded by other DNA sequences in this sample. The chain couples TRBV7-9 to TRBJ2-2, with D hard to call. This CDR3 region has 14 residues. The V end lost 5 bases, the J end lost 0 bases, and 7 bases lay between the germline ends. CDR1 and CDR2 from the germline V gene are SEHNR and FQNEAQ (reference sequence). This CDR3 is CASSTDTNTGELFF. The CDR3 DNA follows: TGTGCCAGCAGCACCGACACGAACACCGGGGAGCTGTTTTTT.

This chain uses TRBV19 with TRBJ2-2; weak D call: TRBD1 (6 bases). This CDR3 has 15 amino acids. Germline V gives CDR1 LNHDA, CDR2 SQIVND (reference sequence). With 4 bases removed from V and 4 bases from J, the gap between germline ends came to 13 bases. CDR3 nucleotides: TGTGCCAGTAGTAAAAACAGGGCGGGCACCGGGGAGCTGTTTTTT. Encoded protein: CASSKNRAGTGELFF.